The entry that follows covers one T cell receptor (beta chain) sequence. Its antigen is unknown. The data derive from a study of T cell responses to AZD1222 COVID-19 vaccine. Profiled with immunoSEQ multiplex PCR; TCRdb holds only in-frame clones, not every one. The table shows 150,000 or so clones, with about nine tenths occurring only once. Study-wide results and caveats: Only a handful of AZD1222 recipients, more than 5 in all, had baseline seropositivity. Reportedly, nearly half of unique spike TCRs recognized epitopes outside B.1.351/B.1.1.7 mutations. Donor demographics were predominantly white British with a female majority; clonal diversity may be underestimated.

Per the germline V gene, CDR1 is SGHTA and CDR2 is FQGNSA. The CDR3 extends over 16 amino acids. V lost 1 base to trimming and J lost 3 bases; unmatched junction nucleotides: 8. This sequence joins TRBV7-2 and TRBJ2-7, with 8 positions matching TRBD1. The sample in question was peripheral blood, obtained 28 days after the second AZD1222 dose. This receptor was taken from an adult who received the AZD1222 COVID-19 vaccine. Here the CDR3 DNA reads TGTGCCAGCAGCTTAGTAGGGGTGACAGGGGACTACGAGCAGTACTTC. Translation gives CASSLVGVTGDYEQYF.